This entry lists 21 T cell receptor beta chains sequenced from one sample in a study of T cell changes during pregnancy in multiple sclerosis (dated by TCRdb to between 2019 and 2020). The method behind the library was the immunoSEQ multiplex PCR assay. Held by TCRdb, this immuneACCESS table contains in-frame sequences only and omits some clones. Under half of the omission traces to an unresolved V gene where checked; the cause of the rest is unknown. The sample profile shows 55,000 to 75,000 clones; 91% of them were found once. The top ten hold about 2.2% of the sample. The starting material was peripheral blood, obtained in the third trimester of pregnancy. These receptors came from a female donor in good health, enrolled as a control in a pregnancy study.

This chain connects TRBV5-1 to TRBJ1-4; D possibly corresponds to TRBD1 (5 bases). Germline CDR1 and CDR2: SGHRS and YFSETQ. The CDR3 length is 18 residues. Trimming removed 1 base at V and 2 bases at J, with 18 bases between. CDR3 protein: CASSLQSRVVRTNEKLFF. The CDR3 coding sequence is TGCGCCAGCAGCTTGCAAAGCAGGGTCGTGAGGACTAATGAAAAACTGTTTTTT. Looking up the rest from reference TRBV5-1 and TRBJ1-4 gives the full variable domain: KAGVTQTPRYLIKTRGQQVTLSCSPISGHRSVSWYQQTPGQGLQFLFEYFSETQRNKGNFPGRFSGRQFSNSRSEMNVSTLELGDSALYLCASSLQSRVVRTNEKLFFGSGTQLSVL.

The chain carries TRBV18 and TRBJ2-3, with D unresolved. Between the trimmed V and J ends, which lost 3 bases and 2 bases, there was a span of 9 bases. This CDR3 is built from 14 residues. Germline CDR1 is KGHSH and CDR2 is LQKENI. The CDR3 here is CASSPLRDTDTQYF. The CDR3 DNA is TGTGCCAGCTCACCTCTGCGAGACACAGATACGCAGTATTTT.

Remarks on this clone: A read error may account for a junction end that differs from germline. The chain employs TRBV18 and TRBJ1-2; no clear D gene. There are 17 residues in the CDR3. The V gene's germline CDR1 is KGHSH and CDR2 LQKENI. The CDR3 DNA reads as TGTGCCACCTCACCGCGGGCGTCCGGCACCGACTCATATGGCTACACCTTC. Translation gives CATSPRASGTDSYGYTF. Combining the CDR3 with reference TRBV18 and TRBJ1-2 gives the whole variable domain NAGVMQNPRHLVRRRGQEARLRCSPMKGHSHVYWYRQLPEEGLKFMVYLQKENIIDESGMPKERFSAEFPKEGPSILRIQQVVRGDSAAYFCATSPRASGTDSYGYTFGSGTRLTVV.

This sequence joins TRBV16 and TRBJ1-1; 7 bases agree with TRBD1. V lost 3 bases and J lost 7; bases outside the gene matches: 5. CDR3 length equals 13 residues. The V gene's germline CDR1 is KGHSY and CDR2 FQNENV. The CDR3 protein is CASSHSTGFEAFF. The CDR3 nucleotides read TGTGCCAGCAGCCACTCGACAGGGTTTGAAGCTTTCTTT.

This chain uses TRBV6-6 with TRBJ1-1, with TRBD1 matching over 7 bases. The V gene end was trimmed by 5 bases and the J gene end by 0 bases; junction bases not matched to a gene: 3. Germline V lookup: CDR1 MNHNY, CDR2 SVGAGI (reference sequence). The CDR3 is made up of 14 amino acids. The CDR3 region has the DNA TGTGCCAGCAGTGAGACAGGGATGAACACTGAAGCTTTCTTT. This sequence encodes CASSETGMNTEAFF.

The chain recombines TRBV6-1 with TRBJ2-7, with unresolved D. V was pared by 0 bases and J by 3 bases, with 6 bases between. The CDR3 is 13 amino acids. Germline V gene data show CDR1 as MNHNS and CDR2 as SASEGT. CDR3 coding DNA: TGTGCCAGCAGTGAAGCGCCACACTACGAGCAGTACTTC. This translates into CASSEAPHYEQYF.

Only one count was recorded for this clone. The chain joins TRBV7-9 to TRBJ1-4, with 10 bases that match TRBD1. With 5 bases clipped from V and 7 bases from J, the junction kept 4 bases outside the gene matches. CDR3 length: 14 amino acids. Germline V lookup: CDR1 SEHNR, CDR2 FQNEAQ (reference sequence). CDR3 DNA: TGTGCCAGCAGCCCCGGGACAGGGGCTGAAAAACTGTTTTTT. Protein: CASSPGTGAEKLFF.

This chain uses TRBV6-1 with TRBJ2-7, with D maybe TRBD1 (5 bases). The CDR3 has 14 residues. Between the trimmed V and J ends, which lost 4 bases and 2 bases, there was a span of 12 bases. Germline-derived CDR1 and CDR2 are MNHNS and SASEGT. The CDR3 sequence: CASSATVGAYEQYF. The CDR3 region has the DNA TGTGCCAGCAGTGCAACAGTAGGGGCCTACGAGCAGTACTTC.

J is TRBJ2-1 and V is TRBV18; 8 nucleotides match TRBD2. The ends lost 3 bases at V and 9 bases at J; junction bases unmatched: 13. The CDR3 covers 16 residues. Germline V gene sequence: CDR1 KGHSH, CDR2 LQKENI. CDR3 nucleotide sequence: TGTGCCAGCTCACCGTTGAGAAGCGGGGGAAGAGGTGAGCAGTTCTTC. Translated, it gives CASSPLRSGGRGEQFF.

The V and J genes are TRBV27 and TRBJ2-3, with D possibly TRBD2 on 5 matching bases. Trimming removed 3 bases from V and 0 bases from J, with 16 bases in between. In germline, CDR1 is MNHEY, CDR2 SMNVEV (reference sequence). CDR3 length: 17 amino acids. The CDR3: CASSFNYRTGSTDTQYF. DNA of the CDR3: TGTGCCAGCAGTTTTAATTATAGGACGGGAAGCACAGATACGCAGTATTTT.

The chain combines TRBV7-9 with TRBJ1-2; D gene uncertain. CDR1 is SEHNR and CDR2 is FQNEAQ in the germline V gene (reference sequence). Trimming removed 1 base from V and 0 bases from J, with 3 bases in between. CDR3 length: 13 amino acids. CDR3 coding DNA: TGTGCCAGCAGCTTAGTCTCTAACTATGGCTACACCTTC. Translation: CASSLVSNYGYTF.

Here the CDR3 reads CASSVLAGSGVNEQFF. The CDR3 region has the DNA TGTGCCAGCTCAGTTCTAGCGGGTAGTGGTGTCAATGAGCAGTTCTTC. The chain uses TRBV18 and TRBJ2-1; 8 bases are shared with TRBD2. Looked up from germline, CDR1 is KGHSH and CDR2 is LQKENI. The CDR3 loop spans 16 amino acids. V was clipped by 5 bases and J by 6 bases; unmatched bases: 12.

V and J are TRBV5-1 and TRBJ1-1; D might be TRBD1 (5 bases). Germline V gene data show CDR1 as SGHRS and CDR2 as YFSETQ. The CDR3 extends over 14 amino acids. V lost 0 bases and J lost 6, with 12 bases in between. The DNA of the CDR3 is TGCGCCAGCAGCTTGGAGGGGTCTTGGGCTGAAGCTTTCTTT. It codes for CASSLEGSWAEAFF.

In this sample, this clone turned up a few times. The chain recombines TRBV4-1 with TRBJ2-7; TRBD2 agrees at 8 bases. Germline CDR1 is MGHRA and CDR2 is YSYEKL. The trim removed 6 bases at V and 2 bases at J, leaving 9 bases unmatched. This CDR3 contains 15 residues. CDR3 loop: CASSIRAGVTYEQYF. The CDR3 DNA reads as TGCGCCAGCAGTATACGAGCGGGAGTTACCTACGAGCAGTACTTC.

V and J are TRBV9 and TRBJ2-1; maybe TRBD2 (5 bases). The V end lost 0 bases, the J end lost 7 bases, and 14 bases lay between the germline ends. CDR3 size: 15 residues. In germline, CDR1 is SGDLS, CDR2 YYNGEE. The CDR3 spells CASSVGFQRTNEQFF. For the CDR3, the DNA is TGTGCCAGCAGCGTAGGGTTCCAGCGGACTAATGAGCAGTTCTTC. The full variable domain, in which reference TRBV9 and TRBJ2-1 provide the parts outside the CDR3, is DSGVTQTPKHLITATGQRVTLRCSPRSGDLSVYWYQQSLDQGLQFLIQYYNGEERAKGNILERFSAQQFPDLHSELNLSSLELGDSALYFCASSVGFQRTNEQFFGPGTRLTVL.

This clone was observed a few times. The chain combines TRBV27 with TRBJ1-1, with 8 bases aligning to TRBD1. This CDR3 region has 16 residues. Trimming removed 4 bases from V and 3 bases from J; junction bases left unmatched: 10. Looked up from germline, CDR1 is MNHEY and CDR2 is SMNVEV (reference sequence). CDR3 in DNA: TGTGCCAGCAGTTCTAGGCTGAGGACAGGGCACACTGAAGCTTTCTTT. Its translation is CASSSRLRTGHTEAFF.

The rearrangement uses TRBV30 and TRBJ1-6, with D possibly TRBD1 on 6 matching bases. The V end lost 1 base, the J end lost 7 bases, and 8 bases lay between the germline ends. CDR1 GTSNPN and CDR2 SVGIG come from the germline V gene (reference sequence). This CDR3 is built from 13 residues. The CDR3 is CAWSAQGNSPLHF. The CDR3 DNA follows: TGTGCCTGGAGTGCCCAGGGGAATTCACCCCTCCACTTT. Using reference TRBV30 and TRBJ1-6 for the parts outside the CDR3, the full variable domain is SQTIHQWPATLVQPVGSPLSLECTVEGTSNPNLYWYRQAAGRGLQLLFYSVGIGQISSEVPQNLSASRPQDRQFILSSKKLLLSDSGFYLCAWSAQGNSPLHFGNGTRLTVT.

The chain combines TRBV29-1 with TRBJ1-4; D is unclear. The CDR3 consists of 14 residues. V was pared by 5 bases and J by 4 bases, with 14 bases between. Looked up from germline, CDR1 is SQVTM and CDR2 is ANQGSEA. The CDR3 region is CSVLPIRGNEKLFF. The DNA for the CDR3 is TGCAGCGTTTTGCCTATTCGGGGTAATGAAAAACTGTTTTTT.

This chain links TRBV7-9 with TRBJ2-1, with 12 bases fitting TRBD2. The CDR3 contains 17 residues. V lost 1 base, J lost 4 bases, and 5 bases stayed unmatched. Germline CDR1 SEHNR, CDR2 FQNEAQ (reference sequence). In DNA form, the CDR3 reads TGTGCCAGCAGCTTAGGGTTACTAGCGGGGGGTTACAATGAGCAGTTCTTC. It codes for CASSLGLLAGGYNEQFF.

The V call is TRBV18, the J call TRBJ1-1; D unresolved. This CDR3 has 13 amino acids. V was pared by 0 bases and J by 6 bases, with 8 bases between. Germline V gene sequence: CDR1 KGHSH, CDR2 LQKENI. CDR3 amino acids: CASSPPAGSEAFF. The DNA for the CDR3 is TGTGCCAGCTCACCACCGGCTGGTTCTGAAGCTTTCTTT.

The gene calls are TRBV6-5 and TRBJ2-1; D uncertain. Trimming cost V 6 bases and J 10 bases, with 16 bases left between them. Germline V gene sequence: CDR1 MNHEY, CDR2 SVGAGI. CDR3 length: 13 amino acids. DNA for the CDR3: TGTGCCAGCAGCCCCGAAGTGGCCTGGGAGCAGTTCTTC. This encodes CASSPEVAWEQFF.